This T cell receptor beta chain was identified in a study of CD8 T cells in ankylosing spondylitis (dated by TCRdb to about 2017). Some background on the complete study: The study set out to find disease-linked TCR variants by profiling T cell receptor beta repertoires in ankylosing spondylitis patients and healthy donors. The full study cohort comprised around 23 ankylosing spondylitis patients and around 100 healthy donors. Samples of peripheral blood were taken, and for ankylosing spondylitis patients, synovial fluid was collected as well.

Sequenced on an Illumina HiSeq 2500. TCR beta libraries were prepared by quantitative 5'-RACE with molecular barcodes. From the authors' description of their analysis: Disease-linked TCR variants were identified with a new computational method built on a probabilistic model of VDJ rearrangement. The public reads were quality trimmed at Q25 with fastp and then assembled into clones with MiXCR by TCRdb, keeping productive beta chains. When rows share a CDR3 protein, they turn into one entry using the most common DNA and genes. The V and J calls were not made by the authors but by TCRdb's processing. The sample table lists 300,000 to 350,000 distinct CDR3 sequences, more than 20% of them with a count of one. Together, the top ten hold roughly 3.6% of the sample. In this sample, this clonotype turned up a few times. The antigen it binds to is not known. No base qualities exist here, and no much larger clone lies one base off it.

The CDR3 runs 16 amino acids, cysteine and phenylalanine included. Only CDR3 DNA remains: 48 bases, in frame from the first base. V loses 7 bases, J loses 4 bases, and the germline ends lie 20 bases apart. According to the germline V gene, CDR1 reads SGHRS and CDR2 reads YFSETQ. What the work shows at the level of the full study, not this receptor alone: The disease-linked clones showed a CD8+ phenotype and occurred at relatively low frequencies in peripheral blood. A TCR beta motif made up of eight highly homologous amino acid variants appeared to be characteristic of blood from ankylosing spondylitis patients. Some motif variants were previously reported in synovial fluid and blood of reactive arthritis patients, suggesting common disease-initiation mechanisms. The disease-linked clones were reported as significantly enriched in matched synovial fluid samples from ankylosing spondylitis patients.

Material for sequencing was blood, either unsorted or a sorted T cell fraction (not recorded which). The chain was built from TRBV5-1 and TRBJ2-2; the best D guess is TRBD1, with 5 bases matching. This TCR derives from a female donor with ankylosing spondylitis or in good health (not recorded which). The nucleotide sequence is TGCGCCAGCGAAAGAAATGCTCAGGGTCCCACCGGGGAGCTGTTTTTT. Its protein reads: CASERNAQGPTGELFF.